Listed below are T cell receptor beta chains from one sample, sequenced in a study of T-cell reconstitution after alpha-beta-depleted transplantation in children. TCRdb reanalysed the PCR reads using MiXCR and keeps one entry per CDR3 protein. The data show approximately 500,000 distinct CDR3 sequences, 10% seen once. The starting material was PBMCs, obtained before TCRalphabeta/CD19-depleted stem cell transplant. These receptors originate from a child younger than 10 with inherited bone marrow failure, due to receive a stem cell transplant. Both conserved end residues are part of each CDR3. A D gene is named only where the DNA matches it firmly. Clone size is stated in some rows and not others, as once, few, many or a class when expanded.

D: .
size: many
V: TRBV27
J: TRBJ2-7
CDR3: CASSPRGRGEQYF
DNA: TGTGCCAGCAGCCCCCGGGGGCGAGGGGAGCAGTACTTC

D: .
size: many
V: TRBV10-1
J: TRBJ2-7
CDR3: CASSEGNAYEQYF
DNA: TGCGCCAGCAGTGAAGGGAATGCCTACGAGCAGTACTTC

D: TRBD2
size: .
V: TRBV13
J: TRBJ2-1
CDR3: CASSDEELAGGPIMEQFF
DNA: TGTGCCAGCAGCGACGAAGAGCTAGCGGGAGGCCCGATTATGGAGCAGTTCTTC

D: .
size: many
V: TRBV5-1
J: TRBJ2-7
CDR3: CASSLEGTDEQYF
DNA: TGCGCCAGCAGCTTGGAGGGGACGGACGAGCAGTACTTC

D: .
size: many
V: TRBV6-1
J: TRBJ2-7
CDR3: CASTPGAAGEQYF
DNA: TGTGCCAGCACCCCAGGGGCCGCTGGGGAGCAGTACTTC

D: .
size: many
V: TRBV28
J: TRBJ2-1
CDR3: CASSFPSRAVYSNEQFF
DNA: TGTGCCAGCAGTTTCCCCAGTCGAGCGGTATATAGCAATGAGCAGTTCTTC

D: .
size: many
V: TRBV3-1
J: TRBJ2-5
CDR3: CASSRRDSKYF
DNA: TGTGCCAGCAGCCGGCGGGACAGCAAGTACTTC

D: TRBD2
size: many
V: TRBV7-9
J: TRBJ2-3
CDR3: CASSLAGERGTQYF
DNA: TGTGCCAGCAGCTTAGCGGGAGAGCGGGGTACGCAGTATTTT

D: TRBD1
size: many
V: TRBV13
J: TRBJ2-3
CDR3: CASSTRQGRFTDTQYF
DNA: TGTGCCAGCAGCACGAGACAGGGAAGATTCACAGATACGCAGTATTTT

D: .
size: many
V: TRBV5-1
J: TRBJ1-4
CDR3: CASSLVWEPTNEKLFF
DNA: TGCGCCAGCAGCTTGGTTTGGGAGCCAACTAATGAAAAACTGTTTTTT

D: TRBD2
size: .
V: TRBV28
J: TRBJ2-7
CDR3: CASSLLAGNTRDEQYF
DNA: TGTGCCAGCAGTTTACTAGCGGGAAACACCCGGGACGAGCAGTACTTC